These 23 T cell receptor beta chains were sequenced from one sample in a study of blood T cell repertoires in COVID-19. The method was immunoSEQ multiplex PCR; TCRdb's version includes in-frame clones alone and lacks a portion of them. Here the sample spans approximately 220,000 clones, roughly 80% being singletons. Input material: PBMCs or T cells enriched from blood (not recorded which). The receptors come from a woman aged 40 to 50 with acute COVID-19.

This clone has only a few counts. The genes are TRBV18 and TRBJ2-2, with 10 bases fitting TRBD1. Per the germline V gene, CDR1 is KGHSH and CDR2 is LQKENI. There are 17 residues in the CDR3. After removal of 4 bases from V and 1 base from J, the junction contained 6 bases not matched to a gene. CDR3 in amino acids: CASSLGQGIMNTGELFF. DNA for the CDR3: TGTGCCAGCTCACTGGGACAGGGGATAATGAACACCGGGGAGCTGTTTTTT. The complete variable domain, with remaining parts taken from reference TRBV18 and TRBJ2-2, reads NAGVMQNPRHLVRRRGQEARLRCSPMKGHSHVYWYRQLPEEGLKFMVYLQKENIIDESGMPKERFSAEFPKEGPSILRIQQVVRGDSAAYFCASSLGQGIMNTGELFFGEGSRLTVL.

The J gene is TRBJ2-1, the V gene TRBV2; D may be TRBD1 (6 bases). With 6 bases removed from V and 4 bases from J, the gap between germline ends came to 10 bases. The CDR3 covers 13 residues. Germline V gives CDR1 SNHLY, CDR2 FYNNEI. CDR3: CASSHRAYNEQFF. The CDR3 DNA is TGTGCCAGCAGCCACAGGGCGTACAATGAGCAGTTCTTC.

The chain couples TRBV2 to TRBJ1-5, with a weak D call TRBD1 (6 bases). Germline loops: CDR1 SNHLY, CDR2 FYNNEI. CDR3 length: 12 amino acids. Between the trimmed V and J ends, which lost 6 bases and 7 bases, there was a span of 10 bases. CDR3 amino acids: CASRAGEQPQHF. As DNA, the CDR3 is TGTGCCAGCAGGGCAGGGGAACAGCCCCAGCATTTT.

V is TRBV5-1 and J is TRBJ2-5; the D is unclear. Trimming cost V 1 base and J 5 bases, with 9 bases left between them. In germline, CDR1 is SGHRS, CDR2 YFSETQ. CDR3 length: 13 residues. CDR3 protein: CASSLTREETQYF. CDR3 coding DNA: TGCGCCAGCAGCTTGACTCGAGAGGAGACCCAGTACTTC.

The sample holds one count of this clone. The chain's CDR3 is CASSRDTSTDTQYF. The CDR3 DNA follows: TGTGCCAGCAGCCGGGACACGAGCACAGATACGCAGTATTTT. The gene calls are TRBV6-4 and TRBJ2-3, with TRBD1 as a possible D gene (6 bases). V lost 6 bases to trimming and J lost 0 bases, with 10 bases between them. CDR3 size: 14 residues. Germline assignment: CDR1 MRHNA and CDR2 SNTAGT.

This chain joins TRBV19 and TRBJ1-5, with D perhaps TRBD1 (5 bases). V was shortened by 4 bases and J by 6 bases, with 10 bases between the two germline ends. CDR3 length: 13 residues. Per the germline V gene, CDR1 is LNHDA and CDR2 is SQIVND (reference sequence). The CDR3 DNA is TGTGCCAGTAGTAGCGAAAGGGGTCAGCCCCAGCATTTT. Translated: CASSSERGQPQHF.

The CDR3 sequence is CASSFLAIGELFF. In DNA, the CDR3 is TGTGCCAGCAGTTTCTTAGCCATCGGAGAGCTGTTTTTT. The rearrangement joins TRBV28 to TRBJ2-2, with D unresolved. CDR3 length equals 13 residues. Germline loops: CDR1 MDHEN, CDR2 SYDVKM. The V end lost 3 bases, the J end lost 11 bases, and 13 bases lay between the germline ends.

This chain joins TRBV27 and TRBJ2-1; weak D call: TRBD1 (5 bases). V was cut by 10 bases and J by 3 bases, with 13 bases left in between. This CDR3 contains 13 residues. Looked up from germline, CDR1 is MNHEY and CDR2 is SMNVEV (reference sequence). The CDR3 spells CATKRRGYNEQFF. In DNA, the CDR3 is TGTGCCACCAAAAGAAGGGGCTACAATGAGCAGTTCTTC.

V usage is TRBV7-2 and J usage is TRBJ2-7, with D possibly TRBD2 on 5 matching bases. Between the trimmed V and J ends, which lost 4 bases and 3 bases, there was a span of 10 bases. The germline gives CDR1 SGHTA, CDR2 FQGNSA. This CDR3 has 13 residues. CDR3 coding DNA: TGTGCCAGCAGCTGGATCGGGGTCTACGAGCAGTACTTC. It specifies CASSWIGVYEQYF.

The chain combines TRBV4-1 with TRBJ2-2; tentatively, D is TRBD1 (5 bases). Germline CDR1 and CDR2: MGHRA and YSYEKL. With 2 bases removed from V and 1 base from J, the gap between germline ends came to 8 bases. This CDR3 region has 15 residues. CDR3 region: CASSQSQGNTGELFF. In DNA, the CDR3 is TGCGCCAGCAGCCAATCCCAGGGGAACACCGGGGAGCTGTTTTTT.

In this sample, this clone turned up once. The chain is built from TRBV7-9 and TRBJ1-2, with TRBD1 as a possible D gene (6 bases). V lost 5 bases and J lost 2, with 9 bases in between. Germline CDR1 is SEHNR and CDR2 is FQNEAQ (reference sequence). This CDR3 comprises 13 residues. This chain's CDR3 is CASSRTVNYGYTF. In DNA, the CDR3 is TGTGCCAGCAGCCGGACAGTGAACTATGGCTACACCTTC.

The V gene is TRBV2, the J gene TRBJ2-3; 7 bases map to TRBD2. V lost 7 bases and J lost 4; bases outside the gene matches: 8. The germline gives CDR1 SNHLY, CDR2 FYNNEI. The CDR3 runs to 14 residues. The CDR3 DNA reads as TGTGCCAGCACCCCATGGGGAGGGGCAGATACGCAGTATTTT. It codes for CASTPWGGADTQYF.

This rearrangement joins TRBV7-9 to TRBJ2-2; D unresolved. Germline V gene data show CDR1 as SEHNR and CDR2 as FQNEAQ (reference sequence). V gave up 5 bases and J gave up 2 bases, with 3 bases separating them. This CDR3 contains 12 residues. CDR3 region: CASSLNTGELFF. In DNA form, the CDR3 reads TGTGCCAGCAGCCTTAACACCGGGGAGCTGTTTTTT.

This clone showed up just once. This chain joins TRBV30 and TRBJ2-1; possible D gene TRBD2, 5 bases. V was trimmed by 2 bases and J by 5 bases, leaving 16 bases between them. Germline values: CDR1 GTSNPN, CDR2 SVGIG (reference sequence). This CDR3 is 15 amino acids long. The CDR3 here is CAWSSGISGNNEQFF. The CDR3 nucleotides are TGTGCCTGGAGTTCCGGGATATCGGGGAACAATGAGCAGTTCTTC.

This clone was seen only a few times. This sequence joins TRBV30 and TRBJ1-6; D remains unclear. Germline CDR1 reads GTSNPN; CDR2 reads SVGIG (reference sequence). This CDR3 is 17 amino acids long. Trimming removed 2 bases at V and 0 bases at J, with 14 bases between. The CDR3 nucleotides are TGTGCCTGGAGTCTCCAGGTACAAAGCTCCTATAATTCACCCCTCCACTTT. Translation gives CAWSLQVQSSYNSPLHF.

The gene calls are TRBV6-1 and TRBJ2-7, with 11 bases fitting TRBD2. The CDR3 extends over 16 amino acids. The V gene's germline CDR1 is MNHNS and CDR2 SASEGT. V lost 4 bases to trimming and J lost 2 bases; unmatched junction nucleotides: 7. This CDR3 is CASSGVGTSGAYEQYF. Here the CDR3 DNA reads TGTGCCAGCAGTGGAGTAGGGACTAGCGGAGCCTACGAGCAGTACTTC.

Here the CDR3 reads CAWSLLAGGSTDTQYF. CDR3 bases: TGTGCCTGGAGCCTACTAGCGGGAGGTTCCACAGATACGCAGTATTTT. The rearrangement links TRBV30 to TRBJ2-3; 12 bases match TRBD2. V was pared by 3 bases and J by 2 bases, with 6 bases of the junction left unmatched. Per germline, CDR1 GTSNPN and CDR2 SVGIG (reference sequence). The CDR3 runs to 16 residues.

The chain links TRBV5-1 to TRBJ1-6; D call uncertain. The CDR3 extends over 15 amino acids. V lost 8 bases to trimming and J lost 0 bases, with 12 bases between them. The germline V gene has CDR1 SGHRS and CDR2 YFSETQ. In nucleotides, the CDR3 is TGCGCCAGTCCCCATGGGAGCTCCTATAATTCACCCCTCCACTTT. This codes for CASPHGSSYNSPLHF.

The chain joins TRBV11-3 to TRBJ2-1; 9 bases line up with TRBD2. V was pared by 2 bases and J by 1 base, with 3 bases of the junction left unmatched. In germline, CDR1 is SGHNT, CDR2 YENEEA. The CDR3 loop spans 16 amino acids. The CDR3 sequence is CASSLRGGASYNEQFF. Written as DNA, the CDR3 is TGTGCCAGCAGCTTACGCGGGGGGGCGTCCTACAATGAGCAGTTCTTC. The whole variable domain, remainder taken from reference TRBV11-3 and TRBJ2-1, is EAGVVQSPRYKIIEKKQPVAFWCNPISGHNTLYWYLQNLGQGPELLIRYENEEAVDDSQLPKDRFSAERLKGVDSTLKIQPAELGDSAVYLCASSLRGGASYNEQFFGPGTRLTVL.

This clone was detected many times. The chain combines TRBV13 with TRBJ1-1; 9 bases agree with TRBD1. This CDR3 comprises 15 residues. Trimming at V came to 5 bases and at J to 1 base, leaving 5 bases not matched to a gene. Germline V CDR1 and CDR2: PRHDT, FYEKMQ (reference sequence). The CDR3 DNA sequence: TGTGCCAGCAGCGCCGACAGGGGGTGGAACACTGAAGCTTTCTTT. This gives the protein CASSADRGWNTEAFF.

CDR3 sequence: CASYVGTDSNQPQHF. CDR3 DNA: TGTGCCAGTTACGTGGGGACAGATAGCAATCAGCCCCAGCATTTT. The chain links TRBV19 to TRBJ1-5; TRBD1 agrees at 7 bases. Looked up from germline, CDR1 is LNHDA and CDR2 is SQIVND (reference sequence). Germline trimming cut 8 bases from V and 0 bases from J; bases unmatched to any gene: 7. The CDR3 spans 15 residues.

The gene calls are TRBV19 and TRBJ1-6; D possibly corresponds to TRBD1 (6 bases). V lost 6 bases to trimming and J lost 3 bases, with 12 bases between them. Germline assignment: CDR1 LNHDA and CDR2 SQIVND (reference sequence). The CDR3 loop spans 15 amino acids. The CDR3 sequence: CASRAGVGYNSPLHF. DNA for the CDR3: TGTGCCAGTAGGGCAGGGGTGGGCTATAATTCACCCCTCCACTTT.

This chain joins TRBV28 and TRBJ1-2, with a tentative D call TRBD1 (6 bases). Germline CDR1 reads MDHEN; CDR2 reads SYDVKM. CDR3 size: 14 residues. Trimming pared 5 bases from V and 0 bases from J, leaving 10 bases between. CDR3 in DNA: TGTGCCAGCAGTACAGGGTTAGCTAACTATGGCTACACCTTC. Residues: CASSTGLANYGYTF.